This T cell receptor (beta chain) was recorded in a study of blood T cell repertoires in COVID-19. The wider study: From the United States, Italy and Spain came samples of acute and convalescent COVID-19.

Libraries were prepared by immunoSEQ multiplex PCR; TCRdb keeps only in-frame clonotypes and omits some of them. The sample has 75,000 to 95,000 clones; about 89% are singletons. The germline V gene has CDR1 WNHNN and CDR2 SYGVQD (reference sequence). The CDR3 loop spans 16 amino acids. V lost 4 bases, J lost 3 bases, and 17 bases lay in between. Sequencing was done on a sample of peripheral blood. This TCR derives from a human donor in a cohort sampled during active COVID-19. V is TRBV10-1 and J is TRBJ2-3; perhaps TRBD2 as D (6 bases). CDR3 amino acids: CASSAQENRGTDTQYF. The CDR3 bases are TGCGCCAGCAGTGCACAGGAGAACCGGGGGACAGATACGCAGTATTTT.